The sequence of this T cell receptor (beta chain) was determined in a study of CD8 T cells in ankylosing spondylitis. Notes on the study in general: The study identified a TCR beta motif of under ten highly homologous variants that appeared characteristic of ankylosing spondylitis blood.

This clonotype has ten or more counts. Antigen unknown. A quantitative 5'-RACE method, one with molecular barcodes, was used to make TCR beta libraries. MiXCR, applied by TCRdb to the 5' RACE reads, yields one record per CDR3 protein. The sample has around 250,000 distinct CDR3 sequences, about 11% seen once. The junction had 7 bases not matched to a gene; V was cut back by 5 bases and J by 8 bases. This CDR3 has 13 residues. Germline CDR1 reads SQVTM; CDR2 reads ANQGSEA. The V call is TRBV29-1, the J call TRBJ2-1; the match to TRBD1 covers 9 bases. The sample was blood, either unsorted or a sorted T cell fraction (not recorded which). The sequence came from a male donor with ankylosing spondylitis or in good health (not recorded which). The CDR3 loop reads CSVMRDRVDEQFF. CDR3 bases: TGCAGCGTTATGAGGGACAGGGTAGATGAGCAGTTCTTC.